These 12 T cell receptor beta chains share one sample of origin, sequenced in a study of T cell changes during pregnancy in multiple sclerosis. The assay was immunoSEQ multiplex PCR, and TCRdb's table has in-frame clones only and misses some. The sample yields some 70,000 clones, approximately 86% seen once. The sequences come from peripheral blood, collected before pregnancy. The receptors stem from a female donor with multiple sclerosis, enrolled in a pregnancy study.

V and J are TRBV2 and TRBJ1-4; TRBD1 might be the D (5 bases). This CDR3 has 15 amino acids. V was clipped by 4 bases and J by 5 bases, with 14 bases between them. The V gene's germline CDR1 is SNHLY and CDR2 FYNNEI. The CDR3: CASSGIGGMNEKLFF. Written as DNA, the CDR3 is TGTGCCAGCAGTGGGATCGGGGGAATGAATGAAAAACTGTTTTTT.

The gene calls are TRBV2 and TRBJ2-5, with TRBD1 identical over 8 bases. Per germline, CDR1 SNHLY and CDR2 FYNNEI. The CDR3 consists of 14 residues. The V segment lost 5 bases and the J segment 4 bases; nucleotides outside the gene matches: 6. Here the CDR3 DNA reads TGTGCCAGCAGTAAGGTCACAGGGGGAGAGACCCAGTACTTC. Translation: CASSKVTGGETQYF.

The rearrangement links TRBV14 to TRBJ2-1, with 11 bases lining up with TRBD2. Trimming took 3 bases from V and 7 from J; bases not matched to a gene: 5. CDR3 length: 15 amino acids. Germline V lookup: CDR1 SGHDN, CDR2 FVKESK. The CDR3 spells CASSHRLAGRNEQFF. CDR3 coding DNA: TGTGCCAGCAGCCATAGACTAGCGGGACGGAATGAGCAGTTCTTC.

The chain employs TRBV2 and TRBJ1-3, with D possibly TRBD1 on 5 matching bases. The length of the CDR3 is 15 residues. V lost 3 bases and J lost 1, with 10 bases in between. Germline values: CDR1 SNHLY, CDR2 FYNNEI. CDR3 DNA: TGTGCCAGCAGTGACCCCCAGGGATCTGGAAACACCATATATTTT. This encodes CASSDPQGSGNTIYF.

The V call is TRBV10-2, the J call TRBJ2-7; D might be TRBD1 (6 bases). The germline V and J ends were trimmed by 4 bases and 1 base, with 11 bases remaining between them. CDR1 WSHSY and CDR2 SAAADI come from the germline V gene. The CDR3 is 14 amino acids. The CDR3 DNA reads as TGCGCCAGCAGTGTTCACCAGGGGTCCTACGAGCAGTACTTC. It codes for CASSVHQGSYEQYF.

The chain combines TRBV2 with TRBJ1-2; maybe TRBD1 (6 bases). Germline V CDR1 and CDR2: SNHLY, FYNNEI. The CDR3 is 15 amino acids. V lost 6 bases to trimming and J lost 2 bases, with 16 bases between them. For the CDR3, the DNA is TGTGCCAGCAGGGCCCTCCAGGGGACCAACTATGGCTACACCTTC. Protein: CASRALQGTNYGYTF.

The chain is built from TRBV4-1 and TRBJ2-7; TRBD2 matches at 14 bases. J lost 4 bases, V lost 3 bases, and 2 bases had no gene match. This CDR3 spans 15 amino acids. The germline V gene has CDR1 MGHRA and CDR2 YSYEKL. CDR3 coding DNA: TGCGCCAGCAGCCAGACTAGCGGGGGGGCTTACGAGCAGTACTTC. Translated: CASSQTSGGAYEQYF.

This clone was recorded only once. V is TRBV5-8 and J is TRBJ2-1; tentatively, D is TRBD1 (6 bases). There are 20 residues in the CDR3. V lost 4 bases and J lost 0, with 26 bases in between. Germline V gene sequence: CDR1 SGHTS, CDR2 YDEGEE. The CDR3 sequence: CASSRRLQGTHPSSYNEQFF. DNA for the CDR3: TGTGCCAGCAGCCGTAGGTTACAGGGTACCCACCCGAGCTCCTACAATGAGCAGTTCTTC.

The CDR3 reads CASSLGGDSYNEQFF. CDR3 bases: TGCGCCAGCAGCTTAGGAGGAGACTCCTACAATGAGCAGTTCTTC. The genes are TRBV5-1 and TRBJ2-1; TRBD2 might be the D (5 bases). The CDR3 has 15 amino acids. V gave up 2 bases and J gave up 0 bases, with 9 bases separating them. Germline V gene data show CDR1 as SGHRS and CDR2 as YFSETQ.

Here the CDR3 DNA reads TGTGCCAGTAGAAAACAGGGGGCCTCCTACGAGCAGTACTTC. Its protein is CASRKQGASYEQYF. The chain has TRBV19 and TRBJ2-7; TRBD1 agrees at 9 bases. Germline V gives CDR1 LNHDA, CDR2 SQIVND (reference sequence). This CDR3 spans 14 amino acids. The J segment lost 0 bases and the V segment lost 6 bases, leaving 3 bases of the junction unmatched.

The chain employs TRBV7-2 and TRBJ1-5; a weak D match, TRBD1 (5 bases). Germline-derived CDR1 and CDR2 are SGHTA and FQGNSA. V lost 3 bases and J 6 bases, leaving 12 bases between the germline ends. The CDR3 totals 14 residues. CDR3 nucleotide sequence: TGTGCCAGCAGCTTTCAGGGAGGCGGTCAGCCCCAGCATTTT. Its translation is CASSFQGGGQPQHF.

This clone appeared a few times. The chain couples TRBV15 to TRBJ1-5, with 7 bases matching TRBD1. Germline CDR1 is LNHNV and CDR2 is YYDKDF (reference sequence). This CDR3 contains 17 residues. Trimming at V came to 0 bases and at J to 5 bases, leaving 10 bases not matched to a gene. This CDR3 reads CATSRDRLRDRDQPQHF. CDR3 coding DNA: TGTGCCACCAGCAGAGATCGATTAAGAGACAGGGATCAGCCCCAGCATTTT.